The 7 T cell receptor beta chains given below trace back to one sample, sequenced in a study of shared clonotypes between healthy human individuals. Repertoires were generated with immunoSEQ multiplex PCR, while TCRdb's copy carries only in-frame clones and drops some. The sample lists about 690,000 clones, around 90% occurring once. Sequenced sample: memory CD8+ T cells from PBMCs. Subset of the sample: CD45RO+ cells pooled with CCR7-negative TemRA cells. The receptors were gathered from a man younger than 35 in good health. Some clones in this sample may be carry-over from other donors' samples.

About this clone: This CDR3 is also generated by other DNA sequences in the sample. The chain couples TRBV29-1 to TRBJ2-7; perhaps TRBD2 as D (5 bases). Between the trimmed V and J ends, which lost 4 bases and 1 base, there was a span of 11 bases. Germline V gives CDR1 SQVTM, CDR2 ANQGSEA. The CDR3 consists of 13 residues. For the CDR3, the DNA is TGCAGCGTTGTGACGGGGAGTTCCTACGAGCAGTACTTC. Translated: CSVVTGSSYEQYF.

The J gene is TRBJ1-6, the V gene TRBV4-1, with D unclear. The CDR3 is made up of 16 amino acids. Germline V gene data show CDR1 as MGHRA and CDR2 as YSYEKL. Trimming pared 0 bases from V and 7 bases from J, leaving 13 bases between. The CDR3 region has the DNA TGCGCCAGCAGCCAAGATCACGAGACACTGAATTCACCCCTCCACTTT. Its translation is CASSQDHETLNSPLHF.

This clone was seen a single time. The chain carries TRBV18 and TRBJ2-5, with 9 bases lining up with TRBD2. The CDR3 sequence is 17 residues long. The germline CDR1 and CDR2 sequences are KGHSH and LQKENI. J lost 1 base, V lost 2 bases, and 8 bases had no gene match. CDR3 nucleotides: TGTGCCAGCTCACCATCTGGGCTAGCGGGGCTCCAAGAGACCCAGTACTTC. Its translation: CASSPSGLAGLQETQYF. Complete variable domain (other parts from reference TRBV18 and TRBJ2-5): NAGVMQNPRHLVRRRGQEARLRCSPMKGHSHVYWYRQLPEEGLKFMVYLQKENIIDESGMPKERFSAEFPKEGPSILRIQQVVRGDSAAYFCASSPSGLAGLQETQYFGPGTRLLVL.

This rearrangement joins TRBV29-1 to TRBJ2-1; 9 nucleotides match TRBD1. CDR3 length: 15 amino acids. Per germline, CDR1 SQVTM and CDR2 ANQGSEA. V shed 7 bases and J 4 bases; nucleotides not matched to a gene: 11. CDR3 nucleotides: TGCAGCGCCGCCTCTGGGGACAGGGCTTACAATGAGCAGTTCTTC. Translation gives CSAASGDRAYNEQFF.

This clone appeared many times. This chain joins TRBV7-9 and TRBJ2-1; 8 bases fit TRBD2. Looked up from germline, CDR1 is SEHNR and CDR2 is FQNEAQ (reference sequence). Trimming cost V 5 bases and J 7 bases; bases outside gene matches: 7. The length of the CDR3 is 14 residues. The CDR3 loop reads CASSIGLAGNEQFF. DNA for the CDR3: TGTGCCAGCAGCATAGGCCTAGCGGGTAATGAGCAGTTCTTC.

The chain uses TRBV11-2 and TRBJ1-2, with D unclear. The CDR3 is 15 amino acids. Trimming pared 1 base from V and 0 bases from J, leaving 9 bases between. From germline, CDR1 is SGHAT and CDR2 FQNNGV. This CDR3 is CASSLAASPNYGYTF. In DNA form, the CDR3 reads TGTGCCAGCAGCTTAGCTGCCAGCCCTAACTATGGCTACACCTTC.

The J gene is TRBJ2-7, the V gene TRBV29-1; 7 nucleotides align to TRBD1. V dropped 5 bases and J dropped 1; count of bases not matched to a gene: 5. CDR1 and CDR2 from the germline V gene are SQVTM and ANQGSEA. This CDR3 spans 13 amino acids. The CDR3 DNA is TGCAGCGTTCGGACAGGTAAATCCTACGAGCAGTACTTC. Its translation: CSVRTGKSYEQYF.